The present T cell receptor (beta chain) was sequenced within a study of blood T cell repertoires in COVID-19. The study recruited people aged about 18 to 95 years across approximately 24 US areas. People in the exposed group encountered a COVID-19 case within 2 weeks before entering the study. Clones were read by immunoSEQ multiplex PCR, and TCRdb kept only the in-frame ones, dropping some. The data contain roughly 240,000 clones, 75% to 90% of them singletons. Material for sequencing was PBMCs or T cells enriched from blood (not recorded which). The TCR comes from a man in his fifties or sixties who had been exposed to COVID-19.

CDR3 region: CASSPGIAAYNEQFF. CDR3 DNA: TGTGCCAGCAGCCCCGGAATAGCGGCATACAATGAGCAGTTCTTC. The gene calls are TRBV7-3 and TRBJ2-1; TRBD2 might be the D (6 bases). Germline CDR1 reads SGHTA; CDR2 reads FQGTGA. There are 15 residues in the CDR3. Trimming stripped 5 bases from V and 4 bases from J, with 15 bases between.